These 21 T cell receptor beta chains came from one sample sequenced in a study of T cell changes during pregnancy in multiple sclerosis. The assay was immunoSEQ multiplex PCR, and TCRdb's table has in-frame clones only and misses some. Of 100,000 or so clones in the sample, 90% to 95% were seen once. Source: peripheral blood, taken in the third trimester of pregnancy. Every receptor here comes from a female donor with multiple sclerosis, enrolled in a pregnancy study.

In its sample, this clone was seen once. The chain couples TRBV2 to TRBJ2-7, with TRBD2 matching 10 bases. Germline V gene data show CDR1 as SNHLY and CDR2 as FYNNEI. Unmatched junction bases numbered 3, after V lost 5 bases and J lost 2 bases. CDR3 length: 14 residues. DNA for the CDR3: TGTGCCAGCAGTCCTCTAGCGGGAGCCTACGAGCAGTACTTC. Translating gives CASSPLAGAYEQYF.

V usage is TRBV2 and J usage is TRBJ2-3; 9 nucleotides line up with TRBD2. V shed 6 bases, J shed 5 bases, and the junction held 12 bases outside the gene matches. The CDR3 is 16 residues long. The germline V gene encodes CDR1 SNHLY and CDR2 FYNNEI. CDR3 in amino acids: CASSPTGLAPVDTQYF. The CDR3 DNA is TGTGCCAGCAGCCCAACAGGACTAGCGCCTGTAGATACGCAGTATTTT. The full variable domain, rest sourced from reference TRBV2 and TRBJ2-3, is EPEVTQTPSHQVTQMGQEVILRCVPISNHLYFYWYRQILGQKVEFLVSFYNNEISEKSEIFDDQFSVERPDGSNFTLKIRSTKLEDSAMYFCASSPTGLAPVDTQYFGPGTRLTVL.

As regards this clone: At one end the junction does not follow the germline gene, possibly because of a read error. DNA for the CDR3: TGTAGCGTTTCAGGAGGGGCTTCCTACGAGCAGTACTTC. Translating gives CSVSGGASYEQYF. The genes are TRBV29-1 and TRBJ2-7; weak D call: TRBD2 (6 bases). Germline V gene data show CDR1 as SQVTM and CDR2 as ANQGSEA. The length of the CDR3 is 13 residues.

The chain links TRBV2 to TRBJ2-4; TRBD2 aligns across 8 bases. Germline V lookup: CDR1 SNHLY, CDR2 FYNNEI. V shed 5 bases and J 6 bases; nucleotides not matched to a gene: 9. The CDR3 has 15 amino acids. The CDR3 DNA sequence: TGTGCCAGCAGTCTTGAAGCGGGAGCGGGAAACATTCAGTACTTC. Translated, it gives CASSLEAGAGNIQYF.

Only one count was recorded for this clone. The chain has TRBV4-2 and TRBJ1-2; possibly TRBD1 for D (6 bases). Trimming pared 0 bases from V and 4 bases from J, leaving 18 bases between. Germline CDR1 LGHNA, CDR2 YNFKEQ. This CDR3 is built from 17 residues. CDR3 region: CASSQESGTLPPYGYTF. As DNA, the CDR3 is TGTGCCAGCAGCCAAGAATCGGGGACACTCCCCCCCTATGGCTACACCTTC.

The rearrangement joins TRBV19 to TRBJ2-6; possibly TRBD2 for D (6 bases). V shed 6 bases and J shed 5 bases, with 14 bases lying between them. The V gene's germline CDR1 is LNHDA and CDR2 SQIVND (reference sequence). The CDR3 spans 15 residues. The CDR3 DNA follows: TGTGCCAGTAGCCCCGCGGGGAACAGGGCCAACGTCCTGACTTTC. It encodes CASSPAGNRANVLTF.

V usage is TRBV6-8 and J usage is TRBJ2-7, with 8 bases that match TRBD1. CDR3 length: 17 amino acids. The trim removed 0 bases at V and 2 bases at J, leaving 9 bases unmatched. Per germline, CDR1 MNHGY and CDR2 SAAAGT. CDR3 sequence reads: CASSYSEWDRKAYEQYF. The CDR3 DNA sequence: TGTGCCAGCAGTTACTCGGAGTGGGACAGGAAAGCCTACGAGCAGTACTTC.

This sequence joins TRBV5-3 and TRBJ2-7; 11 bases fit TRBD1. TRBV5-3 is assigned to the ORF class and has an uncertain function. J was trimmed by 2 bases and V by 4 bases; bases with no gene match: 14. CDR3 length: 18 residues. The DNA of the CDR3 is TGTGCCAGAAGCAGCAGCGGGCGGACAGGGGGCTTAACCTACGAGCAGTACTTC. This sequence encodes CARSSSGRTGGLTYEQYF.

The chain uses TRBV6-5 and TRBJ1-1; D might be TRBD1 (6 bases). The CDR3 consists of 16 residues. CDR1 and CDR2 (germline): MNHEY, SVGAGI. V dropped 1 base and J dropped 1 base, with 13 bases sitting between them. The CDR3 sequence: CASSYFRTARNTEAFF. CDR3 DNA sequence: TGTGCCAGCAGTTACTTCCGGACAGCGCGGAACACTGAAGCTTTCTTT.

V usage is TRBV15 and J usage is TRBJ2-7; TRBD2 aligns across 7 bases. The CDR3 covers 20 residues. CDR1 is LNHNV, CDR2 YYDKDF, per germline (reference sequence). V shed 0 bases, J shed 0 bases, and the junction held 17 bases outside the gene matches. CDR3 sequence reads: CATSRDRWAGREVPSYEQYF. The CDR3, as DNA: TGTGCCACCAGCAGAGATCGCTGGGCGGGACGGGAGGTCCCCTCCTACGAGCAGTACTTC.

The rearrangement links TRBV9 to TRBJ2-2; D might be TRBD1 (6 bases). The length of the CDR3 is 16 residues. Trimming left V 3 bases short and J 0 bases short, with 12 bases between. The germline V gene encodes CDR1 SGDLS and CDR2 YYNGEE. In DNA, the CDR3 is TGTGCCAGCAGCGGACTTGGACAGCCGAACACCGGGGAGCTGTTTTTT. It encodes CASSGLGQPNTGELFF.

J is TRBJ2-2 and V is TRBV5-1, with 11 bases aligning to TRBD2. This CDR3 region has 18 residues. The germline gives CDR1 SGHRS, CDR2 YFSETQ. Unmatched junction bases numbered 8, after V lost 4 bases and J lost 0 bases. The CDR3 loop reads CASSPTGTSGANTGELFF. CDR3 bases: TGCGCCAGCAGCCCGACCGGGACTAGCGGCGCGAACACCGGGGAGCTGTTTTTT.

The V and J genes are TRBV7-3 and TRBJ1-2; the D gene is possibly TRBD1 (6 bases). V was trimmed by 0 bases and J by 1 base, leaving 9 bases between them. The germline V gene has CDR1 SGHTA and CDR2 FQGTGA. This CDR3 has 15 amino acids. DNA of the CDR3: TGTGCCAGCAGCTTAACTGGGGGCAGTAACTATGGCTACACCTTC. This translates into CASSLTGGSNYGYTF.

This rearrangement joins TRBV5-1 to TRBJ1-1; 12 bases are shared with TRBD1. The germline V gene has CDR1 SGHRS and CDR2 YFSETQ. The CDR3 loop spans 17 amino acids. V trimming: 4 bases; J trimming: 5 bases; junction bases outside the gene matches: 12. The CDR3 here is CASSPPGQGAVQTEAFF. The CDR3 DNA reads as TGCGCCAGCAGCCCCCCGGGACAGGGGGCGGTTCAGACTGAAGCTTTCTTT.

The rearrangement links TRBV19 to TRBJ1-5, with TRBD1 matching 9 bases. The ends lost 8 bases at V and 2 bases at J; junction bases unmatched: 7. This CDR3 is 15 amino acids long. Germline V gives CDR1 LNHDA, CDR2 SQIVND (reference sequence). CDR3 loop: CASSRQGGGNQPQHF. Here the CDR3 DNA reads TGTGCCAGTTCGAGACAGGGGGGTGGCAATCAGCCCCAGCATTTT.

This sequence joins TRBV5-5 and TRBJ2-1, with 9 positions matching TRBD1. Germline CDR1 reads SGHKS; CDR2 reads YYEKEE (reference sequence). Unmatched junction bases numbered 6, after V lost 0 bases and J lost 8 bases. The CDR3 loop spans 15 amino acids. CDR3 sequence: CASSLVGTGNYEQFF. CDR3 coding DNA: TGTGCCAGCAGCTTGGTCGGGACAGGGAATTATGAGCAGTTCTTC.

J is TRBJ2-5 and V is TRBV7-2; D possibly corresponds to TRBD2 (6 bases). Germline lookup yields CDR1 SGHTA and CDR2 FQGNSA. This CDR3 is 14 amino acids long. V shed 5 bases and J shed 5 bases, with 15 bases lying between them. CDR3 bases: TGTGCCAGCAGCCCGAGGAGGGCCAGGGAGACCCAGTACTTC. It specifies CASSPRRARETQYF. Complete variable domain (other parts from reference TRBV7-2 and TRBJ2-5): GAGVSQSPSNKVTEKGKDVELRCDPISGHTALYWYRQSLGQGLEFLIYFQGNSAPDKSGLPSDRFSAERTGGSVSTLTIQRTQQEDSAVYLCASSPRRARETQYFGPGTRLLVL.

V gene TRBV27 combines with J gene TRBJ1-3, with D possibly matching TRBD1 (6 bases). The length of the CDR3 is 16 residues. CDR1 and CDR2 (germline): MNHEY, SMNVEV (reference sequence). Trimming removed 4 bases at V and 0 bases at J, with 13 bases between. The CDR3 nucleotides are TGTGCCAGCAGTTCCGGGACACCGAGCTCTGGAAACACCATATATTTT. Translating it yields CASSSGTPSSGNTIYF.

The chain recombines TRBV27 with TRBJ2-1, with 10 bases fitting TRBD2. This CDR3 is built from 15 residues. The V and J ends lost 2 bases and 3 bases, in that order; junction bases with no gene match: 1. Germline lookup yields CDR1 MNHEY and CDR2 SMNVEV (reference sequence). CDR3 coding DNA: TGTGCCAGCAGTTTAACTAGCGGGAACTACAATGAGCAGTTCTTC. Amino acid sequence: CASSLTSGNYNEQFF.

The chain couples TRBV28 to TRBJ1-5, with D possibly matching TRBD1 (6 bases). The CDR3 is 15 amino acids. Per the germline V gene, CDR1 is MDHEN and CDR2 is SYDVKM. Trimming removed 7 bases from V and 2 bases from J, with 15 bases in between. Here the CDR3 reads CASTPNRVGNQPQHF. CDR3 DNA sequence: TGTGCCAGCACCCCTAACAGGGTCGGCAATCAGCCCCAGCATTTT.

The CDR3 region is CASSLGASGTNYNEQFF. The CDR3 DNA reads as TGTGCCAGCAGCTTAGGGGCTAGCGGGACCAACTACAATGAGCAGTTCTTC. The V gene is TRBV7-9, the J gene TRBJ2-1; 9 nucleotides line up with TRBD2. Trimming cost V 1 base and J 3 bases; bases outside gene matches: 7. Germline CDR1 reads SEHNR; CDR2 reads FQNEAQ (reference sequence). The CDR3 loop spans 17 amino acids.